These 17 T cell receptor beta chains were sequenced from one sample in a study of blood T cell repertoires in COVID-19. The repertoire was sequenced with immunoSEQ multiplex PCR; TCRdb's copy has only in-frame clones and lacks some. The sample yields about 200,000 clones, 70% to 90% seen once. The sequenced sample was peripheral blood. These receptors were obtained from a man aged 60 to 75 with active or convalescent COVID-19.

The chain combines TRBV7-9 with TRBJ1-3, with 9 bases that match TRBD1. V trimming: 5 bases; J trimming: 2 bases; junction bases outside the gene matches: 1. The CDR3 sequence is 14 residues long. CDR1 and CDR2 from the germline V gene are SEHNR and FQNEAQ (reference sequence). The chain's CDR3 is CASSRDRAGNTIYF. The CDR3 DNA sequence: TGTGCCAGCAGCCGGGACAGGGCTGGAAACACCATATATTTT.

This clone was found many times. The chain has TRBV5-1 and TRBJ1-5; D unclear. CDR1 is SGHRS and CDR2 is YFSETQ in the germline V gene. The CDR3 consists of 14 residues. The V end lost 0 bases, the J end lost 3 bases, and 7 bases lay between the germline ends. CDR3 coding DNA: TGCGCCAGCAGCTTGGATTCTACCAATCAGCCCCAGCATTTT. It yields the protein CASSLDSTNQPQHF.

The J gene is TRBJ2-1, the V gene TRBV5-1; 7 bases map to TRBD2. This CDR3 region has 13 residues. Germline loops: CDR1 SGHRS, CDR2 YFSETQ. V was clipped by 5 bases and J by 8 bases; unmatched bases: 7. In DNA, the CDR3 is TGCGCCAGCAGGGTTGGGACTACCCATGAGCAGTTCTTC. Residues: CASRVGTTHEQFF.

This rearrangement joins TRBV3-1 (or the pseudogene TRBV3-2) to TRBJ1-2; 7 nucleotides match TRBD1. The germline CDR1 and CDR2 sequences are LGHDT and YNNKEL (reference sequence). J lost 8 bases, V lost 2 bases, and 5 bases had no gene match. The length of the CDR3 is 13 residues. The CDR3 region has the DNA TGTGCCAGCAGCCAACTCACAGGGGAAGGCTACACCTTC. Amino acids: CASSQLTGEGYTF.

This chain joins TRBV18 and TRBJ1-2; D is ambiguous. The CDR3 has 11 amino acids. V was clipped by 2 bases and J by 6 bases, with 4 bases between them. The germline CDR1 and CDR2 sequences are KGHSH and LQKENI. DNA of the CDR3: TGTGCCAGCTCACCATCCGATGGCTACACCTTC. Translating gives CASSPSDGYTF.

This chain uses TRBV5-1 with TRBJ2-6; maybe TRBD1 (6 bases). The CDR3 has 20 residues. V was clipped by 4 bases and J by 0 bases, with 23 bases between them. CDR1 and CDR2 from the germline V gene are SGHRS and YFSETQ. The CDR3 DNA sequence: TGCGCCAGCAGCCCAGCCCGCGGCACAGGGATGAGCTCTGGGGCCAACGTCCTGACTTTC. Protein product: CASSPARGTGMSSGANVLTF.

This clone was found a few times. CDR3 coding DNA: TGCACCCCGGTGAACACTGAAGCTTTCTTT. Translated: CTPVNTEAFF. The gene calls are TRBV20-1 and TRBJ1-1; D gene uncertain. The germline V gene has CDR1 DFQATT and CDR2 SNEGSKA (reference sequence). The CDR3 totals 10 residues.

The V gene is TRBV15, the J gene TRBJ2-3; 15 nucleotides line up with TRBD2. After removal of 5 bases from V and 2 bases from J, the junction contained 8 bases not matched to a gene. This CDR3 spans 18 amino acids. CDR1 is LNHNV and CDR2 is YYDKDF in the germline V gene (reference sequence). The CDR3 region is CATSGGTSGGKFTDTQYF. For the CDR3, the DNA is TGTGCCACCAGCGGCGGGACTAGCGGGGGGAAATTCACAGATACGCAGTATTTT.

CDR3 in amino acids: CASSRGQGATNEKLFF. The CDR3 nucleotides are TGTGCCAGCTCACGAGGACAGGGGGCCACTAATGAAAAACTGTTTTTT. The chain joins TRBV18 to TRBJ1-4, with TRBD1 matching 11 bases. CDR1 is KGHSH and CDR2 is LQKENI in the germline V gene. The V gene end was trimmed by 4 bases and the J gene end by 2 bases; junction bases not matched to a gene: 3. This CDR3 contains 16 residues.

The chain couples TRBV21-1 to TRBJ1-5; TRBD1 is the table's D call, not checked against the DNA. TRBV21-1 constitutes a pseudogene. CDR3 length: 16 amino acids. This CDR3 is CASSFGGDRANQPQHF. As DNA, the CDR3 is TGTGCCAGCAGCTTCGGAGGGGACAGGGCGAATCAGCCCCAGCATTTT.

The chain combines TRBV5-1 with TRBJ1-1, with 8 bases identical to TRBD1. V gave up 4 bases and J gave up 11 bases; unmatched junction bases: 7. The CDR3 is made up of 12 amino acids. CDR1 SGHRS and CDR2 YFSETQ come from the germline V gene. CDR3 loop: CASSAQGANAFF. As DNA, the CDR3 is TGCGCCAGCAGCGCTCAGGGGGCGAACGCTTTCTTT.

The chain carries TRBV10-3 and TRBJ1-2; perhaps TRBD1 as D (5 bases). The CDR3 runs to 15 residues. The V gene's germline CDR1 is ENHRY and CDR2 SYGVKD. V was pared by 0 bases and J by 1 base, with 9 bases between. Here the CDR3 reads CAISESEGVNYGYTF. CDR3 in DNA: TGTGCCATCAGTGAGTCTGAAGGGGTTAACTATGGCTACACCTTC.

In this sample, this clone turned up a few times. The chain employs TRBV2 and TRBJ2-3; 9 bases are shared with TRBD1. The CDR3 is made up of 15 amino acids. Per germline, CDR1 SNHLY and CDR2 FYNNEI. Trimming at V came to 8 bases and at J to 1 base, leaving 7 bases not matched to a gene. The CDR3: CASQPGQGGTDTQYF. CDR3 coding DNA: TGTGCCAGCCAGCCGGGACAGGGTGGCACAGATACGCAGTATTTT.

The chain employs TRBV5-4 and TRBJ1-1, with TRBD1 as a possible D gene (6 bases). The germline V gene has CDR1 SGHNT and CDR2 YYREEE (reference sequence). The V gene lost 0 bases and the J gene lost 2 bases, with 11 bases spanning the gap. CDR3 size: 15 residues. Here the CDR3 reads CASSLAGRGNTEAFF. The CDR3 bases are TGTGCCAGCAGCTTGGCAGGCAGGGGTAACACTGAAGCTTTCTTT.

The chain combines TRBV6-2 or TRBV6-3 with TRBJ2-2, with 7 nucleotides matching TRBD1. Germline V CDR1 and CDR2: MNHEY, SVGEGT. This CDR3 spans 16 amino acids. Losses at the gene ends were 0 bases for V and 2 bases for J; bases not matched to a gene: 3. CDR3 DNA: TGTGCCAGCAGTTACTCCGGACAGGACAACACCGGGGAGCTGTTTTTT. It is translated as CASSYSGQDNTGELFF.

This clone showed up just once. The chain is built from TRBV28 and TRBJ1-2; D remains ambiguous. The CDR3 length is 14 residues. V lost 3 bases, J lost 8 bases, and 16 bases lay in between. The germline V gene encodes CDR1 MDHEN and CDR2 SYDVKM. CDR3: CASSFGVRLDGYTF. The CDR3 DNA sequence: TGTGCCAGCAGTTTCGGGGTAAGGTTGGACGGCTACACCTTC.

The chain carries TRBV2 and TRBJ1-2; tentative D call: TRBD1 (6 bases). Trimming pared 7 bases from V and 2 bases from J, leaving 17 bases between. The length of the CDR3 is 15 residues. Germline V gene sequence: CDR1 SNHLY, CDR2 FYNNEI. Written as DNA, the CDR3 is TGTGCCAGCAATTATGACAGGCCCACAAACTATGGCTACACCTTC. Its protein is CASNYDRPTNYGYTF. Supplemented by reference TRBV2 and TRBJ1-2, the full variable domain reads EPEVTQTPSHQVTQMGQEVILRCVPISNHLYFYWYRQILGQKVEFLVSFYNNEISEKSEIFDDQFSVERPDGSNFTLKIRSTKLEDSAMYFCASNYDRPTNYGYTFGSGTRLTVV.